This T cell receptor beta chain was captured by sequencing in a study of beta chain features in type 1 diabetes. Study-wide results and caveats: There was no resolution here of whether HLA type influences TCRB rearrangement.

Germline CDR1 reads SGDLS; CDR2 reads YYNGEE. The CDR3 consists of 15 residues. J lost 4 bases, V lost 0 bases, and 5 bases had no gene match. As for this clone: Antigen: not known.

Expressed TCRB transcripts were sequenced, since all the RNA that had been isolated was reverse transcribed. Assay used: immunoSEQ multiplex PCR; TCRdb lists only in-frame clones, some missing. This sample has 450,000 to 600,000 clones, with approximately 30% found just once. The V and J genes are TRBV9 and TRBJ1-2; 8 nucleotides line up with TRBD1. The receptor was isolated from a man aged 18 to 29 in good health. The material sequenced was naive CD4+ T cells from blood. This CDR3 is CASSVGQGLGYGYTF. The CDR3 DNA is TGTGCCAGCAGCGTAGGACAGGGGTTGGGCTATGGCTACACCTTC.